A selection of T cell receptor beta chains follows, all from one sample in a study of T cell responses to AZD1222 COVID-19 vaccine. TCRdb keeps only in-frame clones here, not all; method: immunoSEQ multiplex PCR. Counted here are over 150,000 clones, around 90% occurring once; the ten biggest clones make up 2.6%. Source: peripheral blood, taken on day 0 of AZD1222 vaccination. Source of these receptors: an adult in good health. Both conserved end residues are trimmed from each CDR3.

TRBV7-9	TRBJ2-5	ASSFPTGAETQY
TRBV19	TRBJ1-4	ASSIDRAGEKLF
TRBV5-6	TRBJ1-5	ASSPGTGSQPQH
TRBV5-4	TRBJ2-7	ASSSGTGSYEQY
TRBV9	TRBJ1-1	ASSDNSRGGTEAF
TRBV6-5	TRBJ2-7	ASGPSSGNSYEQY
TRBV30	TRBJ2-7	AWTSRVYEQY
TRBV12-5	TRBJ1-2	ASGLVSTYGYT
TRBV27	TRBJ1-5	ASRPGTGHSNQPQH
TRBV27	TRBJ2-7	ASSLKVMTVGGTGEQY
TRBV7-2	TRBJ2-7	ASSPRLAGISYEQY
TRBV6-5	TRBJ2-1	ASSSWLTRNEQF
TRBV24-1	TRBJ2-1	ATSDPTSGESNEQF
TRBV27	TRBJ2-7	ASSRQGSYEQY
TRBV5-1	TRBJ1-2	ASSFRGGYT
TRBV29-1	TRBJ2-7	SVEDRGRGSYEQY
TRBV19	TRBJ2-2	ASSTTGGTGELF
TRBV5-6	TRBJ2-7	ASSPFTWGEQY
TRBV6-5	TRBJ1-6	ASSPDRGHNSPLH